Listed below are T cell receptor beta chains from one sample, sequenced in a study of cytomegalovirus exposure and HLA in healthy donors. The data were produced by immunoSEQ multiplex PCR, yet TCRdb's version contains in-frame clones alone and is incomplete. The profile shows over 150,000 clones, about 80% of them singletons. Source material: PBMCs. Receptors were obtained from a man in his forties or fifties in good health and CMV-seronegative. CDR3s include the opening cysteine and the closing phenylalanine or tryptophan. Expanded clones are given a class, and other clones once, few, many or no size at all.

cdr3_aa,j_call,v_call,clone_size
CASGPGQSLLEAFF,TRBJ1-1,TRBV6-6,-
CASSISLRRGYYEQYF,TRBJ2-7,TRBV19,-
CASSLFGGRVRNEQYF,TRBJ2-7,TRBV28,once
CASSRLGLAGSRSYNEQFF,TRBJ2-1,TRBV4-1,-
CASIGASGTGEQFF,TRBJ2-1,TRBV6-6,-
CASSLLAGNPRDTQYF,TRBJ2-3,TRBV13,-
CASSVPGLAANEQFF,TRBJ2-1,TRBV27,few
CSVEDGIRGLKNIQYF,TRBJ2-4,TRBV29-1,-
CASSLSSSGTDTQYF,TRBJ2-3,TRBV7-8,-
CASSFSVHEQYF,TRBJ2-7,TRBV5-6,-
CASSHDSTSLSPLTF,TRBJ2-6,TRBV23-1,once
CASSKIWGTESTEAFF,TRBJ1-1,TRBV7-8,-
CASSPGTGGYQAQYF,TRBJ2-5,TRBV27,-
CASSLLLQSNQPQHF,TRBJ1-5,TRBV28,-
CASSLDGGPQPQHF,TRBJ1-5,TRBV11-3,-
CASSLREGEAFF,TRBJ1-1,TRBV27,-
CASSSRLAGGPYEQYF,TRBJ2-7,TRBV27,once
CASSAKGQQGEQFF,TRBJ2-1,TRBV9,-
CASSRESGANTGELFF,TRBJ2-2,TRBV5-4,few
CASSFTGGVSNEKLFF,TRBJ1-4,TRBV28,-